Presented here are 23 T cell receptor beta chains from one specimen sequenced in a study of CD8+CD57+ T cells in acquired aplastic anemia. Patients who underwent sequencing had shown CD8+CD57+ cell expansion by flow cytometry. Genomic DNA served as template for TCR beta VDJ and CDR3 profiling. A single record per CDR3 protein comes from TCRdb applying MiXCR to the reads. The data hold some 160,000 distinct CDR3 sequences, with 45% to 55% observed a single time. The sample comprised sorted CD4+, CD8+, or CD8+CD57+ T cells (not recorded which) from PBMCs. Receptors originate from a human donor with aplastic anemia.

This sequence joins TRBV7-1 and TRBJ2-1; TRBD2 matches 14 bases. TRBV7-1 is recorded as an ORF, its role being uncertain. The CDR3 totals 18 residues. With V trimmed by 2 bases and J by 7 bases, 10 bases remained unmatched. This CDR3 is CASSSSTPGLAGVNEQFF. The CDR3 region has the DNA TGTGCCAGCAGCTCATCTACCCCGGGACTAGCGGGAGTAAATGAGCAGTTCTTC.

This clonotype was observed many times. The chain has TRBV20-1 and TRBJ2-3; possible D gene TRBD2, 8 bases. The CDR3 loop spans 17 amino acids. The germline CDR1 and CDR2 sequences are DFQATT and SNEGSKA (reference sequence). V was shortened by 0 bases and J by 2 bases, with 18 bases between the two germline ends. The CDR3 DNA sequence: TGCAGTGCTAGAGACCCAGGGGGGCGGGGGGTCACAGATACGCAGTATTTT. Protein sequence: CSARDPGGRGVTDTQYF.

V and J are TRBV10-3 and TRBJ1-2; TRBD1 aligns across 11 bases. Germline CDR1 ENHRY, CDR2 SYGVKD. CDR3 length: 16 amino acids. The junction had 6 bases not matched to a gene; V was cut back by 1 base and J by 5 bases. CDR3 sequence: CAISEWTGQGVYGYTF. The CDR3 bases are TGTGCCATCAGTGAGTGGACGGGACAGGGGGTTTATGGCTACACCTTC.

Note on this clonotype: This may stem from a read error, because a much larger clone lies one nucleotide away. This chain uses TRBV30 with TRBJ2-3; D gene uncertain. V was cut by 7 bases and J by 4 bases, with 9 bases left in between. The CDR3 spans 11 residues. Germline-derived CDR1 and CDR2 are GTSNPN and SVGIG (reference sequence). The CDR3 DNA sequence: TGTGCCTCCCCGCTCGCAGATACGCAGTATTTT. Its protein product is CASPLADTQYF.

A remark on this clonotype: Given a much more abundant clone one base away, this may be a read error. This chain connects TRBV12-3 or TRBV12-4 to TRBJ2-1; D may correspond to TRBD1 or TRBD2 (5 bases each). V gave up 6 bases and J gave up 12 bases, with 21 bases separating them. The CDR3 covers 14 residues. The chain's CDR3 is CASSPRDPPRGQFF. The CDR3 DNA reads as TGTGCCAGCAGCCCTAGGGACCCCCCTCGTGGGCAGTTCTTC.

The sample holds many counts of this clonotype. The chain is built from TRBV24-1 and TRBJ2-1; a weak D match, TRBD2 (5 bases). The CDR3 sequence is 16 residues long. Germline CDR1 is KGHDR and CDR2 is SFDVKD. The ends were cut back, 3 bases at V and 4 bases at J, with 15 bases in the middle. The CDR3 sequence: CATSDAGPGEYNEQFF. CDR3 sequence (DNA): TGTGCCACCAGTGATGCGGGCCCCGGGGAGTACAATGAGCAGTTCTTC.

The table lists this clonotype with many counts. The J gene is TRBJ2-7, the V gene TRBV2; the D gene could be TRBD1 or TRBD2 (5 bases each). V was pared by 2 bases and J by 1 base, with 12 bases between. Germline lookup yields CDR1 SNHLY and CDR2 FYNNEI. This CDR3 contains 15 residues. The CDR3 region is CASSELGVRSYEQYF. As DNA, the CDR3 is TGTGCCAGCAGTGAATTGGGGGTGAGGTCCTACGAGCAGTACTTC.

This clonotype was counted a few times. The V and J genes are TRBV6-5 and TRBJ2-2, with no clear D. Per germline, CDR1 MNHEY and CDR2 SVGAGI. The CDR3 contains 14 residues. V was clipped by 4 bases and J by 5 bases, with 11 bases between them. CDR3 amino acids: CASSFETATGELFF. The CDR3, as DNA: TGTGCCAGCAGTTTCGAGACGGCAACCGGGGAGCTGTTTTTT.

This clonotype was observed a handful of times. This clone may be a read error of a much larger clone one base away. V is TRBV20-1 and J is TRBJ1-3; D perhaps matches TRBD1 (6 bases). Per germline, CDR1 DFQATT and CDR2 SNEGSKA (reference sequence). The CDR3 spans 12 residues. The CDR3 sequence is CSAGGDGYTIYF. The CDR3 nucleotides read TGCAGTGCAGGGGGGGATGGATACACCATATATTTT.

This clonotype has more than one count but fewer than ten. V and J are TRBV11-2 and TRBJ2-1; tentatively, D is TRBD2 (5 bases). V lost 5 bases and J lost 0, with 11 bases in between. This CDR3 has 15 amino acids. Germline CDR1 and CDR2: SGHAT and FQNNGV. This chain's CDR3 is CASSGGTSSYNEQFF. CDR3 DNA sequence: TGTGCCAGCAGCGGTGGAACTAGCTCCTACAATGAGCAGTTCTTC.

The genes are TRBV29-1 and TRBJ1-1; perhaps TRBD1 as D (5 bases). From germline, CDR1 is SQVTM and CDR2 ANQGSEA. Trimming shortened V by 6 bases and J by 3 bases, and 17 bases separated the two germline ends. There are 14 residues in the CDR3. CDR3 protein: CSVTGGTIDTEAFF. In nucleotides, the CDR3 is TGCAGCGTCACCGGGGGTACTATCGACACTGAAGCTTTCTTT.

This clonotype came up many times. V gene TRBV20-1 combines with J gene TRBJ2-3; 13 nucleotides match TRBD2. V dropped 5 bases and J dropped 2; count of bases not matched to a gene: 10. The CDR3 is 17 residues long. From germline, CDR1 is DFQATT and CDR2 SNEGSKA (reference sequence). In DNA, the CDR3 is TGCAGTGCTGTCATTCCGGGACTAGCGGGGTCCACAGATACGCAGTATTTT. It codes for CSAVIPGLAGSTDTQYF.

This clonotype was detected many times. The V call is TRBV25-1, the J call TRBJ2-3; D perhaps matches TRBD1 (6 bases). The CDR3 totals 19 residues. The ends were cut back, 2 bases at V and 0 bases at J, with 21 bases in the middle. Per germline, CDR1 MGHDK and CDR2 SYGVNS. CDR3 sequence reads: CASSERLGAKHLSTDTQYF. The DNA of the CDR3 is TGTGCCAGCAGTGAAAGGCTGGGGGCCAAACACCTAAGCACAGATACGCAGTATTTT.

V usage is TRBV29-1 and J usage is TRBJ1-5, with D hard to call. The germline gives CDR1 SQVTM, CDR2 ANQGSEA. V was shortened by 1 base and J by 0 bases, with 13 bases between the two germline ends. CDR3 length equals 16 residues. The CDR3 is CSVEVKTPNSNQPQHF. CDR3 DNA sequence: TGCAGCGTTGAAGTTAAAACACCAAATAGCAATCAGCCCCAGCATTTT.

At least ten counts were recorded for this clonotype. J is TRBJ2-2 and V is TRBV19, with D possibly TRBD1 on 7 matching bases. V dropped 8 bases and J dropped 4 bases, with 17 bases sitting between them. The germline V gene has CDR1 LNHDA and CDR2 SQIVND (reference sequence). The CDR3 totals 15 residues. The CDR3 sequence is CASGLQGTATGELFF. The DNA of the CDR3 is TGTGCCAGTGGACTACAGGGGACGGCCACCGGGGAGCTGTTTTTT.

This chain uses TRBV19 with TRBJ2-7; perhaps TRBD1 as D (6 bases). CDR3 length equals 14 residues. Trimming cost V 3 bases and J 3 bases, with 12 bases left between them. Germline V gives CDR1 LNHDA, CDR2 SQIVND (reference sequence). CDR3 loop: CASSMGAAYYEQYF. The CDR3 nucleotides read TGTGCCAGTAGTATGGGGGCAGCCTACTACGAGCAGTACTTC. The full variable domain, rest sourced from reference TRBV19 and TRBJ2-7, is DGGITQSPKYLFRKEGQNVTLSCEQNLNHDAMYWYRQDPGQGLRLIYYSQIVNDFQKGDIAEGYSVSREKKESFPLTVTSAQKNPTAFYLCASSMGAAYYEQYFGPGTRLTVT.

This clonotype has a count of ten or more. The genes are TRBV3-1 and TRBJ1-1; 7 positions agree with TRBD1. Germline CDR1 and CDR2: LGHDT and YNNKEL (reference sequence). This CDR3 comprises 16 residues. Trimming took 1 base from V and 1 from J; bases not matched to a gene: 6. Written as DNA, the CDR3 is TGTGCCAGCAGCCAAGTGCCAGGGGGAGAGAACACTGAAGCTTTCTTT. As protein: CASSQVPGGENTEAFF.

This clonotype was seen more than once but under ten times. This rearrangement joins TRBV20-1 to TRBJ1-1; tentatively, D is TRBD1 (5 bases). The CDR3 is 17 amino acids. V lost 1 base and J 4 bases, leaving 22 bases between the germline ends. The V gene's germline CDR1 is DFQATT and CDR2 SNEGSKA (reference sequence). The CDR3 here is CSARARGPTGALTEAFF. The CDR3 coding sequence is TGCAGTGCTAGAGCCCGCGGACCAACCGGGGCCCTCACTGAAGCTTTCTTT.

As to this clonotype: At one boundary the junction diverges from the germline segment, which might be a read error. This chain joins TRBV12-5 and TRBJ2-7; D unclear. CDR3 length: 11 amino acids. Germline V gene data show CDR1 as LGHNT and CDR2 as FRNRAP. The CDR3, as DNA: TGCGCTAGTGCGGACCAGTACGAGCGGTACTTC. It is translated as CASADQYERYF.

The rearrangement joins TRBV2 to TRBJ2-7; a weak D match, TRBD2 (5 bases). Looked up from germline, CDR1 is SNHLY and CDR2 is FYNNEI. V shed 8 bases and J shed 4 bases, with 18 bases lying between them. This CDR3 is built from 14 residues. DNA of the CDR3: TGTGCCAGCGGTAAGGCTTATGGGGAGTACGAGCAGTACTTC. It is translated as CASGKAYGEYEQYF.

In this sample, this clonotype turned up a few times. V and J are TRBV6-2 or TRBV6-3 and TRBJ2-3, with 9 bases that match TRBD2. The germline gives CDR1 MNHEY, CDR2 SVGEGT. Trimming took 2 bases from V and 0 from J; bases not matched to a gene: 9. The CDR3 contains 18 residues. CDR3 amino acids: CASSYQTLTSGSTDTQYF. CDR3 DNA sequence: TGTGCCAGCAGTTACCAGACATTGACTAGCGGCAGCACAGATACGCAGTATTTT.

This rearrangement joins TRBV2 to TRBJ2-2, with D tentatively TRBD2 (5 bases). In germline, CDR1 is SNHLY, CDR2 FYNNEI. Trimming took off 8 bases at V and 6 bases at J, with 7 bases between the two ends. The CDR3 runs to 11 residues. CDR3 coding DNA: TGTGCCAGCTACGGGGCCGGGGAGCTGTTTTTT. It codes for CASYGAGELFF.

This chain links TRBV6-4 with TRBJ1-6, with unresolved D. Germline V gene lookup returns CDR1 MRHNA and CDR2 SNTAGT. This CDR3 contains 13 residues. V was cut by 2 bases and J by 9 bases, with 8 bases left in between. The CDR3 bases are TGTGCCAGCAGTGACGGGTTGGGTTCACCCCTCCACTTT. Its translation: CASSDGLGSPLHF.